Following are 22 T cell receptor beta chains from one sample sequenced in a study of identical twins (dated by TCRdb to 2016 to 2017). Library preparation used 5' RACE. The sequencing machine was an Illumina HiSeq 2000. TCRdb trimmed public reads at Q25 via fastp, called clones via MiXCR and kept in-frame beta chains. Identical CDR3 proteins give one entry, which carries the most common genes and DNA. The sample table shows 600,000 to 850,000 distinct CDR3 sequences, and about 20% are seen once. The top ten constitute approximately 14% of the sample. These records were also assigned to another study, of T cells expressing NK-cell markers.

Sequenced sample: PBMCs. Source of these receptors: a woman aged 18-29 years in good health.

The rearrangement joins TRBV5-1 to TRBJ2-1; D remains unclear. V lost 4 bases to trimming and J lost 8 bases, with 10 bases between them. The CDR3 length is 12 residues. Per germline, CDR1 SGHRS and CDR2 YFSETQ. CDR3 bases: TGCGCCAGCAGCACCCCGCGTGATGAGCAGTTCTTC. Amino acids: CASSTPRDEQFF.

This clonotype appeared many times. This chain uses TRBV7-8 with TRBJ1-1; D not resolved. Germline V gives CDR1 SGHVS, CDR2 FQNEAQ. This CDR3 has 12 residues. V was cut by 6 bases and J by 2 bases, with 7 bases left in between. The CDR3 DNA follows: TGTGCCAGCAGGCGTATTAACACTGAAGCTTTCTTT. Its protein is CASRRINTEAFF.

This rearrangement joins TRBV3-1 to TRBJ1-1; D is unclear. Trimming shortened V by 2 bases and J by 3 bases, and 10 bases separated the two germline ends. Germline CDR1 reads LGHDT; CDR2 reads YNNKEL (reference sequence). The CDR3 loop spans 14 amino acids. In DNA form, the CDR3 reads TGTGCCAGCAGCCAACGCCTCCCGGACACTGAAGCTTTCTTT. Its translation: CASSQRLPDTEAFF. Full variable domain (outside the CDR3, taken from reference TRBV3-1 and TRBJ1-1): DTAVSQTPKYLVTQMGNDKSIKCEQNLGHDTMYWYKQDSKKFLKIMFSYNNKELIINETVPNRFSPKSPDKAHLNLHINSLELGDSAVYFCASSQRLPDTEAFFGQGTRLTVV.

This chain links TRBV7-9 with TRBJ2-3; D not resolved. Between the trimmed V and J ends, which lost 8 bases and 4 bases, there was a span of 4 bases. The CDR3 is 10 residues long. Per the germline V gene, CDR1 is SEHNR and CDR2 is FQNEAQ (reference sequence). The CDR3 DNA reads TGTGCCAGCGAGCCAGATACGCAGTATTTT. This translates into CASEPDTQYF.

This clonotype was seen many times. This rearrangement joins TRBV12-3 or TRBV12-4 to TRBJ2-1, with TRBD2 matching 11 bases. The V gene end was trimmed by 6 bases and the J gene end by 4 bases; junction bases not matched to a gene: 5. The CDR3 sequence is 15 residues long. The CDR3 spells CASSLRLAGYNEQFF. The CDR3 DNA follows: TGTGCCAGCAGCCTTAGACTAGCGGGGTACAATGAGCAGTTCTTC.

This clonotype was seen more than once but under ten times. The V call is TRBV6-1, the J call TRBJ2-1, with 10 bases fitting TRBD2. The CDR3 runs 14 residues. The germline CDR1 and CDR2 sequences are MNHNS and SASEGT. Germline trimming cut 6 bases from V and 6 bases from J; bases unmatched to any gene: 5. DNA of the CDR3: TGTGCCAGCAGGTCCAGCGGGGGGGTCAATGAGCAGTTCTTC. It yields the protein CASRSSGGVNEQFF.

The table lists this clonotype with a few counts. V gene TRBV6-2 or TRBV6-3 combines with J gene TRBJ2-2; 10 nucleotides match TRBD2. Germline CDR1 MNHEY, CDR2 SVGEGT. This CDR3 is built from 16 residues. V shed 6 bases, J shed 4 bases, and the junction held 8 bases outside the gene matches. CDR3 region: CASRKAGGLGTGELFF. The DNA for the CDR3 is TGTGCCAGCAGGAAAGCGGGAGGGCTGGGCACCGGGGAGCTGTTTTTT.

The genes are TRBV29-1 and TRBJ2-2; 8 positions match TRBD2. Germline values: CDR1 SQVTM, CDR2 ANQGSEA. This CDR3 region has 14 residues. V was clipped by 4 bases and J by 3 bases; unmatched bases: 4. The CDR3 region is CSVGKREHTGELFF. CDR3 in DNA: TGCAGCGTTGGCAAGCGGGAGCACACCGGGGAGCTGTTTTTT.

The chain couples TRBV20-1 to TRBJ2-6, with 7 bases matching TRBD1. This CDR3 has 17 residues. Germline lookup yields CDR1 DFQATT and CDR2 SNEGSKA (reference sequence). The trim removed 6 bases at V and 0 bases at J, leaving 11 bases unmatched. In nucleotides, the CDR3 is TGCAGTGCCTCCCGGGACAGCTCAAGCTCTGGGGCCAACGTCCTGACTTTC. The encoded protein is CSASRDSSSSGANVLTF.

This clonotype was counted ten times or more. The chain couples TRBV5-1 to TRBJ1-1; 7 bases match TRBD1. The CDR3 spans 14 residues. V lost 4 bases and J lost 2; bases outside the gene matches: 5. From germline, CDR1 is SGHRS and CDR2 YFSETQ. CDR3 bases: TGCGCCAGCAGCCAGGGACAGACCAACACTGAAGCTTTCTTT. This translates into CASSQGQTNTEAFF.

The J gene is TRBJ1-2, the V gene TRBV5-1; 7 bases are shared with TRBD1. The V gene end was trimmed by 0 bases and the J gene end by 4 bases; junction bases not matched to a gene: 9. Per the germline V gene, CDR1 is SGHRS and CDR2 is YFSETQ. The CDR3 runs 16 residues. The chain's CDR3 is CASSLGSGQDGYGYTF. As DNA, the CDR3 is TGCGCCAGCAGCTTGGGGTCCGGACAGGACGGCTATGGCTACACCTTC.

This sequence joins TRBV7-2 and TRBJ2-7; 12 nucleotides align to TRBD2. Germline V gives CDR1 SGHTA, CDR2 FQGNSA. This CDR3 comprises 15 residues. J was trimmed by 6 bases and V by 2 bases; bases with no gene match: 5. CDR3 loop: CASSLNLAGGAEQYF. Written as DNA, the CDR3 is TGTGCCAGCAGCTTAAATCTAGCGGGAGGGGCCGAGCAGTACTTC.

The rearrangement joins TRBV7-9 to TRBJ2-4, with D possibly called TRBD1 or TRBD2 (5 bases each). Germline values: CDR1 SEHNR, CDR2 FQNEAQ (reference sequence). The CDR3 length is 15 residues. V lost 4 bases to trimming and J lost 3 bases, with 13 bases between them. The DNA of the CDR3 is TGTGCCAGCAGCTCTGGGGACGGTAGCAAAAACATTCAGTACTTC. Protein: CASSSGDGSKNIQYF.

This chain connects TRBV6-5 to TRBJ2-5, with 8 positions matching TRBD2. This CDR3 has 16 amino acids. Germline CDR1 MNHEY, CDR2 SVGAGI. V lost 0 bases, J lost 5 bases, and 8 bases stayed unmatched. The CDR3 loop is CASSYSWGGRKETQYF. The CDR3 coding sequence is TGTGCCAGCAGTTACTCGTGGGGCGGGAGGAAGGAGACCCAGTACTTC.

This clonotype occurred a few times. This chain links TRBV11-3 with TRBJ2-5, with D uncertain. The CDR3 runs to 13 residues. Germline CDR1 SGHNT, CDR2 YENEEA. Trimming left V 0 bases short and J 7 bases short, with 9 bases between. The CDR3 coding sequence is TGTGCCAGCAGCTTAGAGGGGTATGCGACCCAGTACTTC. It translates to CASSLEGYATQYF.

The chain recombines TRBV5-1 with TRBJ1-1, with 8 bases aligning to TRBD1. The CDR3 has 13 amino acids. The germline CDR1 and CDR2 sequences are SGHRS and YFSETQ. V lost 4 bases and J lost 7; bases outside the gene matches: 6. The CDR3 reads CASSTGQGDEAFF. CDR3 coding DNA: TGCGCCAGCAGCACCGGACAGGGAGATGAAGCTTTCTTT.

In this sample, this clonotype turned up a few times. This chain uses TRBV18 with TRBJ1-2; D not resolved. With 6 bases removed from V and 4 bases from J, the gap between germline ends came to 24 bases. Germline lookup yields CDR1 KGHSH and CDR2 LQKENI. The CDR3 loop spans 17 amino acids. DNA of the CDR3: TGTGCCAGCTCCCCTAGCCCTTTAACAGACCAACTCTATGGCTACACCTTC. This translates into CASSPSPLTDQLYGYTF.

This clonotype was detected a few times. The junction departs from germline at one end; a sequencing error may be responsible. The chain carries TRBV20-1 and TRBJ1-2; D unresolved. The CDR3 totals 14 residues. Germline assignment: CDR1 DFQATT and CDR2 SNEGSKA (reference sequence). The CDR3, as DNA: TGCAGTGCTAGAGAGCGGGGAGGAGTGGATGGCGACACCTTC. This codes for CSARERGGVDGDTF.

The V and J genes are TRBV20-1 and TRBJ2-3; TRBD2 matches at 9 bases. The CDR3 has 16 amino acids. V trimming: 4 bases; J trimming: 0 bases; junction bases outside the gene matches: 8. In germline, CDR1 is DFQATT, CDR2 SNEGSKA (reference sequence). CDR3 nucleotide sequence: TGCAGTGCTAAGGCGGGGGGGTATACTAGCACAGATACGCAGTATTTT. Its translation: CSAKAGGYTSTDTQYF.

A note on this clonotype: Given a much more abundant clone one base away, this may be a read error. The rearrangement links TRBV6-2 or TRBV6-3 to TRBJ2-1, with TRBD2 matching over 9 bases. The CDR3 sequence is 15 residues long. The germline gives CDR1 MNHEY, CDR2 SVGEGT. V lost 4 bases and J lost 4; bases outside the gene matches: 5. This CDR3 reads CASSSQTSGYNEQFF. The CDR3 bases are TGTGCCAGCAGTTCGCAGACTAGCGGATACAATGAGCAGTTCTTC.

This clonotype was picked up a small number of times. The chain has TRBV20-1 and TRBJ2-7, with TRBD1 identical over 10 bases. This CDR3 contains 15 residues. From germline, CDR1 is DFQATT and CDR2 SNEGSKA (reference sequence). The junction had 13 bases not matched to a gene; V was cut back by 6 bases and J by 5 bases. The CDR3 DNA reads as TGCAGTGCCACCCTTGGGGGACAGGGGAGTCACGAGCAGTACTTC. Its protein is CSATLGGQGSHEQYF.

This clonotype was detected ten times or more. The chain uses TRBV11-2 and TRBJ2-1, with D unresolved. CDR3 size: 12 residues. Germline loops: CDR1 SGHAT, CDR2 FQNNGV. V was trimmed by 0 bases and J by 8 bases, leaving 5 bases between them. The CDR3, as DNA: TGTGCCAGCAGCTTAGACATCGATGAGCAGTTCTTC. Encoded protein: CASSLDIDEQFF.